The 3 T cell receptor beta chains given below trace back to one sample, sequenced in a study of T cell repertoires in cytomegalovirus infection. TCRdb re-called the reads with MiXCR, one entry per CDR3 protein. The sample consists of a few hundred thousand distinct CDR3 sequences, 8% to 10% of them appearing once. Input material: PBMCs. These receptors all come from a human donor in good health (CMV status not recorded). Some clones in this sample may be carry-over from other donors' samples.

V gene TRBV19 combines with J gene TRBJ2-7; D remains unclear. V lost 4 bases, J lost 0 bases, and 10 bases lay in between. The CDR3 spans 14 residues. Per germline, CDR1 LNHDA and CDR2 SQIVND (reference sequence). This CDR3 reads CASSTSFLSYEQYF. The CDR3 DNA follows: TGTGCCAGTAGTACTAGTTTCCTCTCCTACGAGCAGTACTTC.

This clonotype was observed many times. This chain links TRBV7-2 with TRBJ2-7; D may match TRBD1 or TRBD2 (5 bases each). Trimming took 5 bases from V and 5 from J, leaving 16 bases between them. CDR3 size: 14 residues. Germline lookup yields CDR1 SGHTA and CDR2 FQGNSA. In DNA form, the CDR3 reads TGTGCCAGCAGCCCACGTGGGGGAGTCAACGAGCAGTACTTC. It encodes CASSPRGGVNEQYF.

This clonotype appeared many times. This chain connects TRBV12-3 or TRBV12-4 to TRBJ1-2, with 7 bases aligning to TRBD1. Germline trimming cut 3 bases from V and 4 bases from J; bases unmatched to any gene: 5. The CDR3 extends over 14 amino acids. The CDR3 spells CASSLGTESYGYTF. In DNA form, the CDR3 reads TGTGCCAGCAGTTTGGGGACAGAAAGCTATGGCTACACCTTC.